This T cell receptor beta chain was profiled in a study of cytomegalovirus exposure and HLA in healthy donors. Primers for the PCR totalled 60 Vbeta and 13 Jbeta. Assay: immunoSEQ multiplex PCR; the TCRdb copy retains only in-frame clones and omits some. The table includes 100,000 to 120,000 clones, over 60% detected once. V was clipped by 0 bases and J by 5 bases, with 20 bases between them. The CDR3 loop spans 18 amino acids. Germline V lookup: CDR1 MGHRA, CDR2 YSYEKL. The TCR sequence derives from a woman aged 25 to 39 in good health and CMV-seronegative. Sequencing was done on a sample of PBMCs. The rearrangement uses TRBV4-1 and TRBJ1-5; D unresolved. CDR3: CASSQEGGILGSHQPQHF. The CDR3 nucleotides read TGCGCCAGCAGCCAAGAAGGCGGGATCCTGGGGTCGCATCAGCCCCAGCATTTT.